Below, 17 T cell receptor beta chains from the same sample are listed, as sequenced in a study of blood T cell repertoires in COVID-19. Sequenced by immunoSEQ multiplex PCR; TCRdb stores in-frame clones only, minus some. Altogether approximately 220,000 clones are present, around 89% being singletons, with the ten largest covering roughly 2.6%. Sequencing was performed on PBMCs or T cells enriched from blood (not recorded which). These TCRs come from a woman between 25 and 40 years old who had recovered from COVID-19.

The rearrangement joins TRBV5-1 to TRBJ2-1; tentatively, D is TRBD2 (6 bases). The germline V gene encodes CDR1 SGHRS and CDR2 YFSETQ. Trimming took off 7 bases at V and 7 bases at J, with 9 bases between the two ends. The CDR3 has 11 residues. For the CDR3, the DNA is TGCGCCAGCGCCCGGGAGAATGAGCAGTTCTTC. It is translated as CASARENEQFF.

This clone was seen just once. This chain uses TRBV13 with TRBJ1-2; TRBD1 is a possible D gene (6 bases). Looked up from germline, CDR1 is PRHDT and CDR2 is FYEKMQ (reference sequence). This CDR3 comprises 12 residues. V lost 5 bases, J lost 5 bases, and 9 bases lay in between. This chain's CDR3 is CASSAGTYGYTF. The CDR3 nucleotides are TGTGCCAGCAGCGCCGGGACATATGGCTACACCTTC.

The J gene is TRBJ1-2, the V gene TRBV11-2; 8 bases match TRBD1. Per the germline V gene, CDR1 is SGHAT and CDR2 is FQNNGV. There are 16 residues in the CDR3. Germline trimming cut 1 base from V and 4 bases from J; bases unmatched to any gene: 8. The CDR3 sequence is CASSLGDRGILYGYTF. CDR3 coding DNA: TGTGCCAGCAGCTTAGGAGACAGGGGAATCCTCTATGGCTACACCTTC.

V and J are TRBV4-2 and TRBJ2-7, with TRBD2 as a possible D gene (6 bases). The germline V gene has CDR1 LGHNA and CDR2 YNFKEQ. V was clipped by 1 base and J by 3 bases, with 22 bases between them. The CDR3 contains 18 residues. The CDR3 DNA follows: TGTGCCAGCAGCCAAGGTGGGATCAGCCCGGGAGCCCTCTACGAGCAGTACTTC. This sequence encodes CASSQGGISPGALYEQYF.

V gene TRBV10-3 combines with J gene TRBJ2-3, with 8 bases fitting TRBD2. Germline values: CDR1 ENHRY, CDR2 SYGVKD. Unmatched junction bases numbered 3, after V lost 0 bases and J lost 4 bases. The CDR3 consists of 15 residues. The DNA for the CDR3 is TGTGCCATCAGTGAGTCCGGGGGGGCTGCAGATACGCAGTATTTT. Encoded protein: CAISESGGAADTQYF.

In this sample, this clone turned up once. The chain links TRBV7-2 to TRBJ2-1; 7 nucleotides align to TRBD2. The length of the CDR3 is 16 residues. The junction had 10 bases not matched to a gene; V was cut back by 0 bases and J by 8 bases. CDR1 and CDR2 from the germline V gene are SGHTA and FQGNSA. CDR3 region: CASSLARTRVSHEQFF. The DNA for the CDR3 is TGTGCCAGCAGCTTAGCCCGGACTAGAGTGTCCCATGAGCAGTTCTTC. Full variable domain (rest looked up from reference TRBV7-2 and TRBJ2-1): GAGVSQSPSNKVTEKGKDVELRCDPISGHTALYWYRQSLGQGLEFLIYFQGNSAPDKSGLPSDRFSAERTGGSVSTLTIQRTQQEDSAVYLCASSLARTRVSHEQFFGPGTRLTVL.

The CDR3 region is CASSPRFDRVVPEAFF. Here the CDR3 DNA reads TGTGCCAGCAGCCCACGATTCGACAGGGTTGTTCCTGAAGCTTTCTTT. The rearrangement links TRBV7-2 to TRBJ1-1; 7 nucleotides align to TRBD1. The CDR3 contains 16 residues. J lost 6 bases, V lost 5 bases, and 15 bases had no gene match. Germline values: CDR1 SGHTA, CDR2 FQGNSA.

The chain links TRBV7-3 to TRBJ2-4; D gene uncertain. Germline V CDR1 and CDR2: SGHTA, FQGTGA. This CDR3 spans 13 amino acids. V was clipped by 3 bases and J by 8 bases, with 11 bases between them. For the CDR3, the DNA is TGTGCCAGCAGCTTTTCCCCAACGGACATTCAGTACTTC. This sequence encodes CASSFSPTDIQYF.

The chain recombines TRBV6-2 or TRBV6-3 with TRBJ2-3; D perhaps matches TRBD2 (5 bases). CDR1 is MNHEY and CDR2 is SVGEGT in the germline V gene. This CDR3 contains 16 residues. V was shortened by 6 bases and J by 4 bases, with 20 bases between the two germline ends. The CDR3 coding sequence is TGTGCCAGCAGCACATTTCGGACTTCTACGGCAGATACGCAGTATTTT. It specifies CASSTFRTSTADTQYF.

V usage is TRBV7-2 and J usage is TRBJ2-3, with unresolved D. The V gene lost 1 base and the J gene lost 8 bases, with 10 bases spanning the gap. The CDR3 is 13 amino acids. Germline CDR1 is SGHTA and CDR2 is FQGNSA. CDR3 protein: CASSLGWAGTQYF. The CDR3 nucleotides are TGTGCCAGCAGCTTAGGCTGGGCAGGTACGCAGTATTTT. The variable domain in full, completed from reference TRBV7-2 and TRBJ2-3, reads GAGVSQSPSNKVTEKGKDVELRCDPISGHTALYWYRQSLGQGLEFLIYFQGNSAPDKSGLPSDRFSAERTGGSVSTLTIQRTQQEDSAVYLCASSLGWAGTQYFGPGTRLTVL.

This chain joins TRBV6-1 and TRBJ1-1; D not resolved. V was trimmed by 0 bases and J by 8 bases, leaving 7 bases between them. The CDR3 covers 12 residues. Germline lookup yields CDR1 MNHNS and CDR2 SASEGT. The CDR3 DNA reads TGTGCCAGCAGTGAAGCGCGGATAGAAGCTTTCTTT. It yields the protein CASSEARIEAFF.

The genes are TRBV9 and TRBJ1-6; D perhaps matches TRBD1 (6 bases). The CDR3 has 15 amino acids. Trimming removed 0 bases at V and 6 bases at J, with 10 bases between. Looked up from germline, CDR1 is SGDLS and CDR2 is YYNGEE. The CDR3, as DNA: TGTGCCAGCAGCGTAGGGGACACATTTAATTCACCCCTCCACTTT. This translates into CASSVGDTFNSPLHF.

V gene TRBV11-2 combines with J gene TRBJ2-7, with no clear D. Germline V lookup: CDR1 SGHAT, CDR2 FQNNGV. CDR3 length equals 15 residues. Trimming stripped 1 base from V and 7 bases from J, with 17 bases between. The CDR3 sequence: CASSLVTVRPSEQYF. In DNA, the CDR3 is TGTGCCAGCAGCTTAGTTACAGTCCGACCTTCGGAGCAGTACTTC. Drawing the rest from reference TRBV11-2 and TRBJ2-7, the complete variable domain is EAGVAQSPRYKIIEKRQSVAFWCNPISGHATLYWYQQILGQGPKLLIQFQNNGVVDDSQLPKDRFSAERLKGVDSTLKIQPAKLEDSAVYLCASSLVTVRPSEQYFGPGTRLTVT.

The CDR3 coding sequence is TGCGCCAGCAGCCAACGACCGACAGGGTGGGGCACAGATACGCAGTATTTT. Translated, it gives CASSQRPTGWGTDTQYF. The genes are TRBV4-3 and TRBJ2-3; 7 nucleotides agree with TRBD1. The V gene's germline CDR1 is LGHNA and CDR2 YSLEER. CDR3 length: 17 amino acids. The junction had 9 bases not matched to a gene; V was cut back by 2 bases and J by 1 base.

The CDR3 nucleotides are TGCGCCAGCAGCCGCACTAGCGGGGAAGCACTCTCCTACAATGAGCAGTTCTTC. Its translation: CASSRTSGEALSYNEQFF. The V and J genes are TRBV5-1 and TRBJ2-1; 10 positions agree with TRBD2. Trimming at V came to 4 bases and at J to 0 bases, leaving 10 bases not matched to a gene. The CDR3 is made up of 18 amino acids. The germline gives CDR1 SGHRS, CDR2 YFSETQ.

CDR3 nucleotides: TGCGCCAGCAGCCGCGGACAGGGGGAAAGCGGCTACACCTTC. As protein: CASSRGQGESGYTF. This chain joins TRBV4-3 and TRBJ1-2; TRBD1 aligns across 10 bases. The germline gives CDR1 LGHNA, CDR2 YSLEER. The CDR3 extends over 14 amino acids. The V gene end was trimmed by 4 bases and the J gene end by 8 bases; junction bases not matched to a gene: 7.

The chain couples TRBV7-8 to TRBJ2-3, with 14 bases lining up with TRBD2. Unmatched junction bases numbered 1, after V lost 3 bases and J lost 5 bases. The CDR3 has 15 amino acids. Germline CDR1 reads SGHVS; CDR2 reads FQNEAQ. CDR3 sequence (DNA): TGTGCCAGCAGCTTGGGACTAGCGGGGGTAGATACGCAGTATTTT. Its translation: CASSLGLAGVDTQYF.